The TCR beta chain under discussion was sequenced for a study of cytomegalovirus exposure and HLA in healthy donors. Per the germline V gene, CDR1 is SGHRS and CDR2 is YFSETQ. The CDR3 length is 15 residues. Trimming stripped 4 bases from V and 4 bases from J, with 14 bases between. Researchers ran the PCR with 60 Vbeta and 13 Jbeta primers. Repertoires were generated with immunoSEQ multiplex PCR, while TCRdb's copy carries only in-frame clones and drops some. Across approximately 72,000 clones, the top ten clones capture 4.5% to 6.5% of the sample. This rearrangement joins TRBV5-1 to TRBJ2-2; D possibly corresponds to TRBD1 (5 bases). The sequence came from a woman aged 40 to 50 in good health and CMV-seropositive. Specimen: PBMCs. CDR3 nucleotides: TGCGCCAGCAGCCCTGGGGCAGAGAGCACCGGGGAGCTGTTTTTT. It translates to CASSPGAESTGELFF.